The T cell receptor beta chain described here comes from a study of regulatory T cells in long-lasting Graves disease. Researchers made TCR beta libraries by using iRepertoire HTBI primers and running Arm-PCR on CDR3 regions. MiXCR was run by TCRdb on the multiplex PCR reads, yielding one entry per CDR3 protein. The sample lists 400,000 to 550,000 distinct CDR3 sequences, about a sixth occurring once. Study results and caveats: TRBV28 was favored in persistent disease, as were TRBJ1-2 and TRBJ2-5.

Time point of the sample: newly diagnosed GD, antithyroid drugs for less than 3 months. From PBMCs, RNA was extracted and then used to make the TCR library. Turning to this clonotype: Its antigen remains unidentified.

The CDR3 loop spans 15 amino acids. V lost 3 bases, J lost 2 bases, and 11 bases lay in between. This sample also appeared in a second study, on T cells in Graves' hyperthyroidism and ophthalmopathy. That source notes: Not enrolled were patients with uncontrolled infection, other autoimmune disease, pregnancy or lactation. Primed by the HTBI set, a first-round RT-PCR was run on the TCR CDR3.

The receptor was isolated from a woman in her late teens or twenties with Graves disease. The chain has TRBV12-3 or TRBV12-4 and TRBJ2-1, with D tentatively TRBD2 (5 bases). The starting material was peripheral blood mononuclear cells (PBMCs), obtained at new diagnosis, from a patient treated with antithyroid drugs. The CDR3 sequence: CASSLAGSAYNEQFF. CDR3 DNA: TGTGCCAGCAGTTTGGCGGGCAGCGCCTACAATGAGCAGTTCTTC.